A selection of T cell receptor beta chains follows, all from one sample in a study of blood T cell repertoires in COVID-19. Sequenced by immunoSEQ multiplex PCR; TCRdb stores in-frame clones only, minus some. The sample carries some 150,000 clones, around 84% recorded once. The specimen was peripheral blood. The receptors here all came from a woman aged 50 to 60 with acute or convalescent COVID-19. The CDR3 runs from the conserved cysteine through the conserved F or W. D genes are given only for firm matches. Only part of the rows carry a size: once, few, many, or a class if the clone is expanded.

TRBD2 | TRBJ2-7 | NA | TRBV5-4 | TGTGCCAGCAGCCGGGACTACTACGAGCAGTACTTC | CASSRDYYEQYF
NA | TRBJ2-3 | NA | TRBV7-9 | TGTGCCAGCAGCTTAGCGCGGGGTGCGGGATACACAGATACGCAGTATTTT | CASSLARGAGYTDTQYF
NA | TRBJ2-7 | NA | TRBV12-3/TRBV12-4 | TGTGCCAGCAGTTCCTCCCTCGGGGAGCAGTACTTC | CASSSSLGEQYF
NA | TRBJ2-7 | NA | TRBV12-3/TRBV12-4 | TGTGCCAGCAGCTGGACTCTGGAGAACGAGCAGTACTTC | CASSWTLENEQYF
TRBD2 | TRBJ2-7 | once | TRBV19 | TGTGCCAGTAGTATTGCCCTAGCGGGAGGAGGGGAGCAGTACTTC | CASSIALAGGGEQYF
NA | TRBJ2-1 | NA | TRBV6-5 | TGTGCCAGCAGTTACGACGGCGGTTACTACAATGAGCAGTTCTTC | CASSYDGGYYNEQFF
NA | TRBJ1-1 | NA | TRBV7-9 | TGTGCCAGCAGCTTCGACTATCGGGGGGGTACTGAAGCTTTCTTT | CASSFDYRGGTEAFF
NA | TRBJ2-7 | NA | TRBV6-5 | TGTGCCAGCCGTCCCGGGACTCGGGCCTCCTACGAGCAGTACTTC | CASRPGTRASYEQYF
NA | TRBJ2-1 | NA | TRBV7-9 | TGTGCCAGCAGCTTAGCGAACCCGGGCGCGGGGAATGAGCAGTTCTTC | CASSLANPGAGNEQFF
TRBD2 | TRBJ2-2 | NA | TRBV4-1 | TGCGCCAGCAGCCAAGAGTGGACTAGCGGGAACACCGGGGAGCTGTTTTTT | CASSQEWTSGNTGELFF
TRBD2 | TRBJ2-5 | NA | TRBV6-2/TRBV6-3 | TGTGCCAGCAGTCGCGAGAGAAGCGGGATTCTCCAAGAGACCCAGTACTTC | CASSRERSGILQETQYF
TRBD1 | TRBJ1-4 | NA | TRBV6-1 | TGTGCCAGCAGTGAAAGATTGGTGGCGGGACAGGGGGCAATCGGGGAAAAACTGTTTTTT | CASSERLVAGQGAIGEKLFF
NA | TRBJ1-4 | NA | TRBV4-3 | TGCGCCAGCAGCCAGACAGCAACTAATGAAAAACTGTTTTTT | CASSQTATNEKLFF
TRBD1 | TRBJ2-7 | NA | TRBV29-1 | TGCAGCGTTGGACGGACAGGGTCCTACGAGCAGTACTTC | CSVGRTGSYEQYF
NA | TRBJ1-3 | NA | TRBV19 | TGTGCCAGTAGTTCCTTAACGAGCTCTGGAAACACCATATATTTT | CASSSLTSSGNTIYF
NA | TRBJ2-2 | NA | TRBV7-2 | TGTGCCAGCAGCTTAGTTTTAGGACAGGGAGGGACCGGGGAGCTGTTTTTT | CASSLVLGQGGTGELFF
TRBD1 | TRBJ1-5 | NA | TRBV2 | TGTGCCAGCAGTGAAGCGGCGACAGGGGGAGGTCAGCCCCAGCATTTT | CASSEAATGGGQPQHF
NA | TRBJ1-1 | NA | TRBV2 | TGTGCCAGCAGTTCAGTACGCTTTCAGACTCTGAACACTGAAGCTTTCTTT | CASSSVRFQTLNTEAFF
NA | TRBJ1-5 | NA | TRBV30 | TGTGCCTGGCTAGATTACAGACAGGCGCGAAGCAATCAGCCCCAGCATTTT | CAWLDYRQARSNQPQHF
TRBD1 | TRBJ1-4 | NA | TRBV5-6 | TGTGCCAGCAGCTTGGACAGGGGTTCTGCAACTAATGAAAAACTGTTTTTT | CASSLDRGSATNEKLFF
TRBD2 | TRBJ2-2 | NA | TRBV2 | TGTGCCAGCCCCGGGGGGGGGACGAACACCGGGGAGCTGTTTTTT | CASPGGGTNTGELFF
NA | TRBJ1-4 | NA | TRBV5-1 | TGCGCCAGCAGCTTGGGTTTCCAGGGAATAACTAATGAAAAACTGTTTTTT | CASSLGFQGITNEKLFF
NA | TRBJ1-5 | NA | TRBV3-1/TRBV3-2 | TGTGCCAGCAGCCAAGATGCCACAAATCCCCAGCCCCAGCATTTT | CASSQDATNPQPQHF
TRBD2 | TRBJ2-7 | NA | TRBV11-2 | TGTGCCAGCAGCTCCCCTGGGGGACTAGCCTCCTACGAGCAGTACTTC | CASSSPGGLASYEQYF